This note documents a single T cell receptor (beta chain) sequence. Its antigen is still unknown. Using immunoSEQ multiplex PCR, the repertoire was profiled, and TCRdb retains in-frame clones only, with some absent. The table has some 2.1 million clones, roughly 94% seen once. This CDR3 contains 18 residues. The germline V gene has CDR1 SGHRS and CDR2 YFSETQ. The V segment lost 2 bases and the J segment 5 bases; nucleotides outside the gene matches: 15. This specimen comes from a study of shared clonotypes between healthy human individuals. Study conclusions and caveats: Memory subsets generally showed lower estimated richness than naive subsets. It was anticipated that sequencing depth would influence how many clonotypes donors shared.

Study donors comprised healthy, HIV-negative adults devoid of recent acute infection or vaccination. Both subsets, CD45RA+ naive and CD45RA-negative memory, were split from the CD4+ cells. The chain is built from TRBV5-1 and TRBJ2-2; 7 bases map to TRBD2. The sequence was obtained from a man younger than 35 in good health. The sequencing sample was made of naive CD4+ T cells sorted from blood. Indicated subset: CD45RA+ positively selected. CDR3 in amino acids: CASSFSLGRTGRTGELFF. For the CDR3, the DNA is TGCGCCAGCAGCTTTTCTCTCGGTCGCACCGGGAGGACCGGGGAGCTGTTTTTT.